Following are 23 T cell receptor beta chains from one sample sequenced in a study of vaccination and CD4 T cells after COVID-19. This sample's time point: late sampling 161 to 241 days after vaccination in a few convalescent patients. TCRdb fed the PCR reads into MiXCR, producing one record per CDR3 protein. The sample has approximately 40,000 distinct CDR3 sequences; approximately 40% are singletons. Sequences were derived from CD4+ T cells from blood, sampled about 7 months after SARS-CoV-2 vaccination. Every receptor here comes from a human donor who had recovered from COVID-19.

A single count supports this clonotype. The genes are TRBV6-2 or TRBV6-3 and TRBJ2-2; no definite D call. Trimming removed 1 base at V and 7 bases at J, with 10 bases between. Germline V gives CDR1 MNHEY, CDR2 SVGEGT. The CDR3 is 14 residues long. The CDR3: CASSYWAWGGELFF. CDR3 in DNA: TGTGCCAGCAGTTACTGGGCGTGGGGCGGGGAGCTGTTTTTT.

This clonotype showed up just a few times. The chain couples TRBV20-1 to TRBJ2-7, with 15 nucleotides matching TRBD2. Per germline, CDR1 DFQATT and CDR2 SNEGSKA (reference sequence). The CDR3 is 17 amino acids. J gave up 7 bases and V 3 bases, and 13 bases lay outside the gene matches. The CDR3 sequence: CSASGLAGGVLGPEQYF. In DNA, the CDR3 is TGCAGTGCTAGTGGACTAGCGGGAGGGGTTTTAGGGCCGGAGCAGTACTTC.

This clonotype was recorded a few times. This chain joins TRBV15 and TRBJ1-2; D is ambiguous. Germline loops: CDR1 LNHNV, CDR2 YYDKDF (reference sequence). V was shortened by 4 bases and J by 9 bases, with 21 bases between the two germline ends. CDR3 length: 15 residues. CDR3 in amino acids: CATSTSLTLDGSYTF. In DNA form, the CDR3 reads TGTGCCACCAGCACCAGCCTAACTCTCGATGGGAGCTACACCTTC. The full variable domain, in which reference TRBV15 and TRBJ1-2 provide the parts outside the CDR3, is DAMVIQNPRYQVTQFGKPVTLSCSQTLNHNVMYWYQQKSSQAPKLLFHYYDKDFNNEADTPDNFQSRRPNTSFCFLDIRSPGLGDTAMYLCATSTSLTLDGSYTFGSGTRLTVV.

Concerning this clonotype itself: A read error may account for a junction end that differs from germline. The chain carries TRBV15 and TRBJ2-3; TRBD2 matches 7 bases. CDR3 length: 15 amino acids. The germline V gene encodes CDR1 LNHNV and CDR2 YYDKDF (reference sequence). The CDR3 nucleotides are TGTGCCACCAGCCCTCCGGGGGGTCCTGCAGATACGCAGTGTTTT. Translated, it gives CATSPPGGPADTQCF.

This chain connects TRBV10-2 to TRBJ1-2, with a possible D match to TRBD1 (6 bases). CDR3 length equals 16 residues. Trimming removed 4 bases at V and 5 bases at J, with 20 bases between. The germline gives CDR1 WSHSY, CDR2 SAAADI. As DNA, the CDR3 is TGCGCCAGCAGTGGCAGTAGCGGGGGCTTGGGGTATGGCTACACCTTC. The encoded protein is CASSGSSGGLGYGYTF.

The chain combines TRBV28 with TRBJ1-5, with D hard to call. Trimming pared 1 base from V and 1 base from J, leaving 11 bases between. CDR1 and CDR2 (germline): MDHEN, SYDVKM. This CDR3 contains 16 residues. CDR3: CASSLYSHSSNQPQHF. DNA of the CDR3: TGTGCCAGCAGTTTATACAGCCACTCGAGCAATCAGCCCCAGCATTTT. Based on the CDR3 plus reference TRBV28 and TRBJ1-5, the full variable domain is DVKVTQSSRYLVKRTGEKVFLECVQDMDHENMFWYRQDPGLGLRLIYFSYDVKMKEKGDIPEGYSVSREKKERFSLILESASTNQTSMYLCASSLYSHSSNQPQHFGDGTRLSIL.

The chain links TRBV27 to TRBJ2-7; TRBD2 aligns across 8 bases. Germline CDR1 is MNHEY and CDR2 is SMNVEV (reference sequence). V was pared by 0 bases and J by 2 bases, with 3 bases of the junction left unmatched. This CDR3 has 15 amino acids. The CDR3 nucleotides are TGTGCCAGCAGTTTATCCGGGCGGGAGGCCTACGAGCAGTACTTC. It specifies CASSLSGREAYEQYF.

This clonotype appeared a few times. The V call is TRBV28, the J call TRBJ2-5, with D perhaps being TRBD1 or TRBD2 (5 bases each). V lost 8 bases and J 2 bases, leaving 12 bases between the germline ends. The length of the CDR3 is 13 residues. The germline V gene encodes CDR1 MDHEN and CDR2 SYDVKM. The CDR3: CASSPWGQETQYF. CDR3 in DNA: TGTGCCAGCTCCCCCTGGGGGCAAGAGACCCAGTACTTC.

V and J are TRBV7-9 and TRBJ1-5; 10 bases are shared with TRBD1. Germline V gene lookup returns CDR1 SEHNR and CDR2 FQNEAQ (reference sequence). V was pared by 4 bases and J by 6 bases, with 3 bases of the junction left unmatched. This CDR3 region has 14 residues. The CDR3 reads CASSSTGGSQPQHF. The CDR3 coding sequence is TGTGCCAGCAGCTCGACAGGGGGCAGTCAGCCCCAGCATTTT.

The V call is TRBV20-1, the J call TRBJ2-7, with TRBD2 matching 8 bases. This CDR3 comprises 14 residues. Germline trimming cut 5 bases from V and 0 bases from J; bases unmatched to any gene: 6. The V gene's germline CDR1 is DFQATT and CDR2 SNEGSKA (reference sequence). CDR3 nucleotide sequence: TGCAGTGCTTATATAGCGGGAAGCTCCTACGAGCAGTACTTC. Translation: CSAYIAGSSYEQYF.

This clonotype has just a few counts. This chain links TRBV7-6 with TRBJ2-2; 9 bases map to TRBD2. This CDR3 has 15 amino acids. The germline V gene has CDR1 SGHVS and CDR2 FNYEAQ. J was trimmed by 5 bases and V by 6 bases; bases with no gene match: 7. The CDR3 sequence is CASSRSRGGTGELFF. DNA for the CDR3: TGTGCCAGCAGTCGTTCGCGGGGGGGAACCGGGGAGCTGTTTTTT. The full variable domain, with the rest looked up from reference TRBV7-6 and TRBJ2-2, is GAGVSQSPRYKVTKRGQDVALRCDPISGHVSLYWYRQALGQGPEFLTYFNYEAQQDKSGLPNDRFSAERPEGSISTLTIQRTEQRDSAMYRCASSRSRGGTGELFFGEGSRLTVL.

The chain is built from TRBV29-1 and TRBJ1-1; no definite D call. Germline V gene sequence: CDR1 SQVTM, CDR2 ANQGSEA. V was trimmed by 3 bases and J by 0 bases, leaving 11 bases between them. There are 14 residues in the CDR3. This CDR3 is CSVDLSGMNTEAFF. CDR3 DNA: TGCAGCGTTGACCTCTCGGGGATGAACACTGAAGCTTTCTTT.

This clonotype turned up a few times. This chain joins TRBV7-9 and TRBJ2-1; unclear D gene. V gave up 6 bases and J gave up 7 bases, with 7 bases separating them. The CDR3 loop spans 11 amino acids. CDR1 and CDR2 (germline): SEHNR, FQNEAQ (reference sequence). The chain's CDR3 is CASRIGNEQFF. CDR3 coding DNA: TGTGCCAGCAGGATAGGAAATGAGCAGTTCTTC.

The CDR3 DNA reads as TGTGCCAGCAGCGGGACTAGCGGAACCTACGAGCAGTACTTC. Translating gives CASSGTSGTYEQYF. The V and J genes are TRBV6-1 and TRBJ2-7; TRBD2 matches at 11 bases. This CDR3 spans 14 amino acids. The germline gives CDR1 MNHNS, CDR2 SASEGT. V lost 6 bases and J lost 2; bases outside the gene matches: 3.

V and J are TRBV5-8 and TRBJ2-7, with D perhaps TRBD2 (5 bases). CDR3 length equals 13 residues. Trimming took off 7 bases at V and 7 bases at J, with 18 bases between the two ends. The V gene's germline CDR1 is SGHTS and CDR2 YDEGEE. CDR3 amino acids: CASRTGGWKEQYF. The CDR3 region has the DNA TGTGCCAGCCGTACGGGCGGGTGGAAAGAGCAGTACTTC.

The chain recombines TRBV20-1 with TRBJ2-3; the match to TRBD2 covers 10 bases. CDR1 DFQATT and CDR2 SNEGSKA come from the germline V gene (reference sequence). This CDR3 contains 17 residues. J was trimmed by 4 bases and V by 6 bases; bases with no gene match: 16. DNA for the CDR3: TGCAGTGCCGAGCCCGTGGGAGCGGGAGGGGTCGCAGATACGCAGTATTTT. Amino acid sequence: CSAEPVGAGGVADTQYF.

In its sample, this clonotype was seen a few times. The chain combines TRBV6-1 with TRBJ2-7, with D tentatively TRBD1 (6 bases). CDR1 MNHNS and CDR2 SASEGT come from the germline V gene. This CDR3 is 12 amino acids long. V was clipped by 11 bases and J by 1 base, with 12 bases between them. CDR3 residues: CAGAQGSYEQYF. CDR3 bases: TGTGCCGGGGCACAGGGATCCTACGAGCAGTACTTC.

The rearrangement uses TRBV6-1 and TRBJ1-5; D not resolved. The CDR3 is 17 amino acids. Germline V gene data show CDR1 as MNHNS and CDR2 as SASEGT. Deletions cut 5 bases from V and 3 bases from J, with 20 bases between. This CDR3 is CASSRLPGKGVNQPQHF. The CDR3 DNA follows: TGTGCCAGCAGTCGCCTCCCGGGGAAAGGAGTCAATCAGCCCCAGCATTTT.

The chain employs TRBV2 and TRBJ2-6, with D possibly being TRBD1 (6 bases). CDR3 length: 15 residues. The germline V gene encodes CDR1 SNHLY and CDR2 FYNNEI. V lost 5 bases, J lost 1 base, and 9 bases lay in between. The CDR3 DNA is TGTGCCAGCAGTACCACAGGGTCTGGGGCCAACGTCCTGACTTTC. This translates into CASSTTGSGANVLTF.

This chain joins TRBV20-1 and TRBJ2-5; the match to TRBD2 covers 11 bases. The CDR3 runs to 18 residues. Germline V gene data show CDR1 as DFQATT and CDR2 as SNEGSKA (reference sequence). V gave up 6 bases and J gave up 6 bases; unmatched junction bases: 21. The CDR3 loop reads CSAPAATAGASGRKTQYF. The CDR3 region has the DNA TGCAGTGCCCCTGCGGCCACGGCGGGGGCTAGCGGGAGGAAGACCCAGTACTTC.

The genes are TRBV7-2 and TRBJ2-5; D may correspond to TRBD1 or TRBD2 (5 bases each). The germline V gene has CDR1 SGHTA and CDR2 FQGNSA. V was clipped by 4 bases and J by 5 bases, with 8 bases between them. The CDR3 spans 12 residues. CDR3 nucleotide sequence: TGTGCCAGCAGCTGGGGGACGGAGACCCAGTACTTC. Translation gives CASSWGTETQYF. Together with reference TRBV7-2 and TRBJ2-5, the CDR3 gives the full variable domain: GAGVSQSPSNKVTEKGKDVELRCDPISGHTALYWYRQSLGQGLEFLIYFQGNSAPDKSGLPSDRFSAERTGGSVSTLTIQRTQQEDSAVYLCASSWGTETQYFGPGTRLLVL.

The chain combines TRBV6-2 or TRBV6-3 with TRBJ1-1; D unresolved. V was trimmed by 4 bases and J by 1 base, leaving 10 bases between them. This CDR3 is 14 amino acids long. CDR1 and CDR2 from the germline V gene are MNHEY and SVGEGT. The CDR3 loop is CASSLRGRNTEAFF. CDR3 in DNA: TGTGCCAGCAGTTTACGTGGGAGGAACACTGAAGCTTTCTTT.

The CDR3 bases are TGTGCCAGCAGCGACCGGGACAGGGGAAGCAATGAGCAGTTCTTC. This gives the protein CASSDRDRGSNEQFF. The genes are TRBV7-9 and TRBJ2-1; 10 positions match TRBD1. The CDR3 consists of 15 residues. V lost 5 bases, J lost 6 bases, and 7 bases stayed unmatched. The germline V gene has CDR1 SEHNR and CDR2 FQNEAQ (reference sequence).